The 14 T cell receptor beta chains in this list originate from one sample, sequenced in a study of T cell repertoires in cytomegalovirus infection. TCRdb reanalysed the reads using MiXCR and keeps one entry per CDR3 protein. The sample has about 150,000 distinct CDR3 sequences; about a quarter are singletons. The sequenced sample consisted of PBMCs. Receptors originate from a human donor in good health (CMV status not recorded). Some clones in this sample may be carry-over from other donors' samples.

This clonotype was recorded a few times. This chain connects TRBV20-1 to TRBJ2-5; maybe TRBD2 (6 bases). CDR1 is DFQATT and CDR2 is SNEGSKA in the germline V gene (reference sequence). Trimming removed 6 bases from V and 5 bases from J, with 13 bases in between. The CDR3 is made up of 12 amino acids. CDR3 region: CSAMEGSETQYF. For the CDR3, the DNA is TGCAGTGCCATGGAGGGTTCTGAGACCCAGTACTTC.

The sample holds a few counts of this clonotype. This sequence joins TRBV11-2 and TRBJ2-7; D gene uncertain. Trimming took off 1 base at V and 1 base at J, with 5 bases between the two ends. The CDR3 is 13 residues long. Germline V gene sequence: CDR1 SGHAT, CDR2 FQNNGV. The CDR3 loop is CASSLVGSYEQYF. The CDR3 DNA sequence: TGTGCCAGCAGCTTAGTGGGTTCCTACGAGCAGTACTTC.

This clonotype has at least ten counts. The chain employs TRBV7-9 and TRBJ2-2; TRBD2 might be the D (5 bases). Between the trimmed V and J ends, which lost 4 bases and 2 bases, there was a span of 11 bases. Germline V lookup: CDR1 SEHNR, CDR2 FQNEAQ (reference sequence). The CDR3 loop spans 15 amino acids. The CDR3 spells CASSSAGKNTGELFF. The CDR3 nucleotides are TGTGCCAGCAGCTCCGCCGGGAAAAACACCGGGGAGCTGTTTTTT.

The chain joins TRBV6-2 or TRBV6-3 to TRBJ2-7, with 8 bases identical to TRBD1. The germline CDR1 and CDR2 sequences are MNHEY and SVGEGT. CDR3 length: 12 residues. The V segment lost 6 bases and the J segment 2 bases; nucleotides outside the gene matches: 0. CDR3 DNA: TGTGCCAGCAGACAGGGGGCCTACGAGCAGTACTTC. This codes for CASRQGAYEQYF.

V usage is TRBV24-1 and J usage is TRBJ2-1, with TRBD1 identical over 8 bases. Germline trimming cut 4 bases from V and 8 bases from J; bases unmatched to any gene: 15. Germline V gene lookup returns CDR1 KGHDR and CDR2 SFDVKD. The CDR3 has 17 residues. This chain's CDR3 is CATSDIPGQVRADEQFF. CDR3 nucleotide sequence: TGTGCCACCAGTGACATCCCGGGACAGGTCCGCGCGGATGAGCAGTTCTTC.

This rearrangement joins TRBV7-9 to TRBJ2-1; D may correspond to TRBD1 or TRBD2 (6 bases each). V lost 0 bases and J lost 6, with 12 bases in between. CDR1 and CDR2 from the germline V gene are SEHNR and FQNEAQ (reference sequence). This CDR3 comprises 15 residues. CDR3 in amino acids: CASSLAQGTSNEQFF. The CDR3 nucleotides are TGTGCCAGCAGCTTAGCGCAGGGGACTTCCAATGAGCAGTTCTTC.

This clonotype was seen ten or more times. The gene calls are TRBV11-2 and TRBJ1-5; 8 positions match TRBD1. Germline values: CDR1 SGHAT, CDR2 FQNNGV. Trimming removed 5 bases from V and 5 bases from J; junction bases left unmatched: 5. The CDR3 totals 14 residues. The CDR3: CASSAGQGHQPQHF. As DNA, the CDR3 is TGTGCCAGCAGCGCCGGACAGGGCCATCAGCCCCAGCATTTT.

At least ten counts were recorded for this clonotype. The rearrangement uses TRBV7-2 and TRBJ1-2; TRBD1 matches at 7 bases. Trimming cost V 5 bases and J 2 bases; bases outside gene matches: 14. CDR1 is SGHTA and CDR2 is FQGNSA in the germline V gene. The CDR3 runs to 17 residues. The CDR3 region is CASSTQGRLKENYGYTF. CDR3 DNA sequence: TGTGCCAGCAGCACACAGGGGCGACTGAAAGAAAACTATGGCTACACCTTC.

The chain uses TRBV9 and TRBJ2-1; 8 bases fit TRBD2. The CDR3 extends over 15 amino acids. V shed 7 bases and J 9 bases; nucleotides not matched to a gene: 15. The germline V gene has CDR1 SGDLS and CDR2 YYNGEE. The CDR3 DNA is TGTGCCAGCTCGGTTCGACGGGGGGGGCTGAGTGAGCAGTTCTTC. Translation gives CASSVRRGGLSEQFF.

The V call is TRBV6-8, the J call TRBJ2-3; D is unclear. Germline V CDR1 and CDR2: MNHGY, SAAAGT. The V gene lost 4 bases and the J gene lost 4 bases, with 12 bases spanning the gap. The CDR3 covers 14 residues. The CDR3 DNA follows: TGTGCCAGCAGTTCCGGGTCAGCAGCAGATACGCAGTATTTT. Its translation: CASSSGSAADTQYF.

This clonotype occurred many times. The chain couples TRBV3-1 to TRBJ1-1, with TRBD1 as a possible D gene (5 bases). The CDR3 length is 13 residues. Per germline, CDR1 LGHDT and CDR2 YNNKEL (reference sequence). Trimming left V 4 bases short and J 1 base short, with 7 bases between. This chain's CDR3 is CASSRTSNTEAFF. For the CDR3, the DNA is TGTGCCAGCAGCCGGACATCGAACACTGAAGCTTTCTTT.

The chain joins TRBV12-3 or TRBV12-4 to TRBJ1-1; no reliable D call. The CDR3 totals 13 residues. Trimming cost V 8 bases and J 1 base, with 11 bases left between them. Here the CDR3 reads CASLGRWNTEAFF. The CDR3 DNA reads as TGTGCCAGCTTAGGACGGTGGAACACTGAAGCTTTCTTT.

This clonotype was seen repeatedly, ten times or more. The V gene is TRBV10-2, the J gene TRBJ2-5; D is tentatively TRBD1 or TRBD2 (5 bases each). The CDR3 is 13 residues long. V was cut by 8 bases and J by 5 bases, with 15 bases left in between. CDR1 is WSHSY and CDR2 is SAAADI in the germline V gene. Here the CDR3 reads CASGASRWETQYF. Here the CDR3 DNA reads TGCGCCAGCGGGGCTAGCCGTTGGGAGACCCAGTACTTC.

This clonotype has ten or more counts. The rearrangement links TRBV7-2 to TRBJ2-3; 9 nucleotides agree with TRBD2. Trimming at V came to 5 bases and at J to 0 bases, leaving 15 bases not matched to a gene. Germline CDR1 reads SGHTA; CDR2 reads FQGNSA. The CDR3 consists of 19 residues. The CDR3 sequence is CASSLRAGGKYPSTDTQYF. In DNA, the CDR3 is TGTGCCAGCAGCCTCAGGGCGGGGGGGAAATACCCTAGCACAGATACGCAGTATTTT.